The TCR beta chain under discussion was sequenced for a study of cytomegalovirus exposure and HLA in healthy donors. With 60 Vbeta and 13 Jbeta primers, the PCR was carried out. TCRdb's copy holds only in-frame clones and misses some; the assay was immunoSEQ multiplex PCR. Found here are more than 95,000 clones; the top ten clones hold 2.5% to 3%. The V gene end was trimmed by 1 base and the J gene end by 8 bases; junction bases not matched to a gene: 4. The CDR3 runs 15 residues. Germline values: CDR1 SEHNR, CDR2 FQNEAQ (reference sequence). Points from the study as a whole: An apparent linkage of common viral pathogens to several of the most significant clusters emerged in a later analysis. Researchers reported from a later analysis that most CMV-associated TCR beta chains appeared HLA-restricted.

Of note for this clone: Its antigen is undetermined.

The chain couples TRBV7-9 to TRBJ2-1, with 11 bases fitting TRBD2. The TCR comes from a man under 40 in good health and CMV-seronegative. Sequencing was carried out using PBMCs. CDR3 protein: CASSLVTSGRDEQFF. The CDR3 coding sequence is TGTGCCAGCAGCTTAGTTACTAGCGGGAGAGATGAGCAGTTCTTC. Complete variable domain (other parts from reference TRBV7-9 and TRBJ2-1): DTGVSQNPRHKITKRGQNVTFRCDPISEHNRLYWYRQTLGQGPEFLTYFQNEAQLEKSRLLSDRFSAERPKGSFSTLEIQRTEQGDSAMYLCASSLVTSGRDEQFFGPGTRLTVL.